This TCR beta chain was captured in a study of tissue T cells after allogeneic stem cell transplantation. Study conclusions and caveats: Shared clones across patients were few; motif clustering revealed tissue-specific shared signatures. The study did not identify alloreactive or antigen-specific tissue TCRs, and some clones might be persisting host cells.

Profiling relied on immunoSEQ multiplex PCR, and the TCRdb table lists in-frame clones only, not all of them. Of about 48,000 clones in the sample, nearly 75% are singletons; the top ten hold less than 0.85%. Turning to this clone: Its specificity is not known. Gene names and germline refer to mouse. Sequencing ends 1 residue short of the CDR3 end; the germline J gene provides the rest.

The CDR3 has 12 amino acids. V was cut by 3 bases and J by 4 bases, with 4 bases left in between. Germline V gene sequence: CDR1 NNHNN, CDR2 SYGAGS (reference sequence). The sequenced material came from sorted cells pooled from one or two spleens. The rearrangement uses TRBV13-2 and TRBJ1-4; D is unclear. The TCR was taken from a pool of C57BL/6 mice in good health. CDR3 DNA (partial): TGTGCCAGCGGTGCGGGCAACGAAAGATTATTT. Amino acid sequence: CASGAGNERLF. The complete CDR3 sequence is CASGAGNERLFF.